This T cell receptor (beta chain) was captured by sequencing in a study of T-cell reconstitution after alpha-beta-depleted transplantation in children. Per the germline V gene, CDR1 is SGHTA and CDR2 is FQGNSA. Trimming took off 0 bases at V and 5 bases at J, with 6 bases between the two ends. CDR3 length equals 13 residues. This clonotype was found a few times. A library of TCRbeta sequences, prepared with unique molecular identifiers, was generated. TCRdb ran MiXCR on the PCR reads and lists one entry per CDR3 protein. The sample includes about 640,000 distinct CDR3 sequences, 16% seen only once; the top ten take 0.85% to 1.3%.

Source: PBMCs from the stem cell graft donor, taken from the stem cell graft. V and J are TRBV7-2 and TRBJ2-3; D unresolved. The sequence was obtained from a human donor who donated a stem cell graft to a child with acute myeloid leukemia. The DNA of the CDR3 is TGTGCCAGCAGCTTAGCGCTGATAGATACGCAGTATTTT. It translates to CASSLALIDTQYF.